This T cell receptor beta chain was observed in a study of cytomegalovirus exposure and HLA in healthy donors. Study in general: As released early, the data held approximately 80 million unique TCRs from HLA-typed donors. General study results and limits: Per a later analysis, HLA-associated TCR beta chains showed more clonal expansion than other, equally common TCR beta chains. Some TCR beta chains (roughly 150 of them) were listed as cytomegalovirus-associated. Segments of the TCR beta V type were, in most cases, productive about 90% or about 30% of the time in an earlier analysis.

It was with 60 Vbeta and 13 Jbeta primers that the PCR ran. The method was immunoSEQ multiplex PCR; TCRdb's version includes in-frame clones alone and lacks a portion of them. Of 250,000 to 300,000 clones listed, 84% were seen once; the top ten hold 2%. The germline V gene encodes CDR1 MNHEY and CDR2 SMNVEV (reference sequence). V was pared by 1 base and J by 4 bases, with 13 bases between. CDR3 length: 15 residues. This clone has a handful of counts. What it recognizes is unknown. This chain connects TRBV27 to TRBJ2-5; tentative D call: TRBD1 (6 bases). Sequencing used PBMCs. This clonotype originated in a woman between 40 and 55 years old in good health and CMV-seropositive. Written as DNA, the CDR3 is TGTGCCAGCAGTTTATTCCAGGGGAAACGAGAGACCCAGTACTTC. Its protein product is CASSLFQGKRETQYF.